This TCR beta chain was captured in a study of blood T cell repertoires in COVID-19. Study context: T cells, B-cell-depleted T cells, or PBMCs provided the cDNA or gDNA that served as material.

This clone appeared once. This CDR3 has 13 amino acids. CDR1 SGHTA and CDR2 FQGTGA come from the germline V gene. Deletions cut 5 bases from V and 8 bases from J, with 13 bases between. In the source study's methods: Estimated nucleated cell counts came from reference gene primer amplification. Generated by immunoSEQ multiplex PCR, the TCRdb table keeps only in-frame clones and is missing some. V, J and clone size are those of that table, while D and trimming were read from the DNA. The sample lists over 40,000 clones, approximately 92% occurring once. Sequenced: peripheral blood. This TCR derives from a human donor in a cohort sampled during active COVID-19. The rearrangement links TRBV7-3 to TRBJ2-1; maybe TRBD2 (5 bases). CDR3 sequence (DNA): TGTGCCAGCAGCCCTACGGGGAGCGATGAGCAGTTCTTC. Protein sequence: CASSPTGSDEQFF. The variable domain in full, completed from reference TRBV7-3 and TRBJ2-1, reads GAGVSQTPSNKVTEKGKYVELRCDPISGHTALYWYRQSLGQGPEFLIYFQGTGAADDSGLPNDRFFAVRPEGSVSTLKIQRTERGDSAVYLCASSPTGSDEQFFGPGTRLTVL.